This TCR beta chain was captured by sequencing in a study of blood T cell repertoires in COVID-19. As processed by the authors: Amplification from reference gene primers served as the basis for estimated nucleated cell counts. The method was immunoSEQ multiplex PCR; TCRdb's version includes in-frame clones alone and lacks a portion of them. V and J calls and clone size are copied from that table; D and trimming were computed from the DNA. The table records about 90,000 clones, 80% to 90% of them present only once. Germline V lookup: CDR1 SGHTA, CDR2 FQGNSA. The CDR3 has 17 amino acids. Trimming shortened V by 5 bases and J by 3 bases, and 19 bases separated the two germline ends.

Sequencing was done on a sample of peripheral blood. This clonotype was obtained from a human donor in a cohort sampled during active COVID-19. This chain uses TRBV7-2 with TRBJ1-4, with no clear D. The CDR3 region has the DNA TGTGCCAGCAGCCCCTCTCCCCGGGGATGGGCTAATGAAAAACTGTTTTTT. Translation gives CASSPSPRGWANEKLFF.